There are a few counts of the clone carrying this T cell receptor beta chain. Its antigen is unknown. The sample belongs to a study of cytomegalovirus exposure and HLA in healthy donors. General observations from the study: The study labeled roughly 160 TCR beta chains cytomegalovirus-associated. In a later analysis, across HLA loci, associated TCR counts were highest for DRB1, lowest for HLA-C. More clonal expansion characterized HLA-associated TCR beta chains than equally common others in a later analysis. Only CMV serostatus was available as immune exposure information.

The length of the CDR3 is 11 residues. CDR1 is SQVTM, CDR2 ANQGSEA, per germline. V lost 5 bases and J lost 1, with 5 bases in between. With 60 Vbeta and 13 Jbeta primers, the PCR was carried out. This table comes from immunoSEQ multiplex PCR, and its TCRdb copy is limited to in-frame clones, with some not included. Of 150,000 to 200,000 clones listed, around 83% are singletons. The J gene is TRBJ1-1, the V gene TRBV29-1, with D unresolved. The sequenced sample consisted of PBMCs. This TCR came from a woman younger than 30 in good health and CMV-seronegative. The CDR3: CSVPENTEAFF. As DNA, the CDR3 is TGCAGCGTTCCAGAGAACACTGAAGCTTTCTTT.